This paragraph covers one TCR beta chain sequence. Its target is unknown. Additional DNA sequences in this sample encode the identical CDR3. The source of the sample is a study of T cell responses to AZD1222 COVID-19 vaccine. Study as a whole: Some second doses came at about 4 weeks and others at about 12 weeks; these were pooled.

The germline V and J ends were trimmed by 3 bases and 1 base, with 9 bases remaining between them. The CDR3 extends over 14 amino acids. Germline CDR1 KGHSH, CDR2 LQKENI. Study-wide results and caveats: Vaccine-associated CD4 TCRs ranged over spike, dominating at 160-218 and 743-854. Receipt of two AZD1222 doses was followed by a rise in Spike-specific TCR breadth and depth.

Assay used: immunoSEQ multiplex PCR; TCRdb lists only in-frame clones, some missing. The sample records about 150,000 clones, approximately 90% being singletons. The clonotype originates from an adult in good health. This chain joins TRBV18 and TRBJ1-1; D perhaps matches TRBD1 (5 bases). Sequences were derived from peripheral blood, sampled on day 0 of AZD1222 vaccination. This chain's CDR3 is CASSPGGGNTEAFF. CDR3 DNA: TGTGCCAGCTCACCCGGCGGGGGGAACACTGAAGCTTTCTTT.